This record looks at one TCR beta chain sequence and its context. Original methodology: Estimation of nucleated cell counts relied on the amplification of reference gene primers. Generated by immunoSEQ multiplex PCR, the TCRdb table keeps only in-frame clones and is missing some. V and J calls and clone size come straight from that table; D and trimming were deduced from the DNA. The sample consists of 200,000 to 250,000 clones, approximately 90% of them appearing once. The ends were cut back, 3 bases at V and 3 bases at J, with 5 bases in the middle. This CDR3 has 11 amino acids. The germline gives CDR1 DFQATT, CDR2 SNEGSKA (reference sequence). This specimen belongs to a study of blood T cell repertoires in COVID-19. Turning to the study itself: Samples taken during acute and convalescent COVID-19 were collected in the United States, Italy and Spain. From T cells, B-cell-depleted T cells, or PBMCs came the material, which was cDNA or gDNA.

Material for sequencing was peripheral blood. The V call is TRBV20-1, the J call TRBJ2-5, with D possibly TRBD1 on 5 matching bases. This TCR derives from a man aged 25 to 40 with COVID-19, enrolled during active disease. Here the CDR3 DNA reads TGCAGTGCTAGCAGGGAAGAGACCCAGTACTTC. Protein product: CSASREETQYF.